Below, 17 T cell receptor beta chains from the same sample are listed, as sequenced in a study of cytomegalovirus exposure and HLA in healthy donors. Primers included in the PCR were 60 Vbeta and 13 Jbeta primers. The protocol was immunoSEQ multiplex PCR, while the TCRdb copy is restricted to in-frame clones and leaves out a portion. The table shows under 200,000 clones, with about four fifths occurring only once. Sequenced input: PBMCs. Every receptor here comes from a woman between 50 and 59 years old in good health and CMV-seropositive.

The chain uses TRBV15 and TRBJ1-6; unclear D gene. V lost 3 bases and J 0 bases, leaving 9 bases between the germline ends. Germline V gene data show CDR1 as LNHNV and CDR2 as YYDKDF (reference sequence). This CDR3 has 16 residues. The CDR3 sequence is CATSSLGSSYNSPLHF. CDR3 bases: TGTGCCACCAGCAGTCTTGGGAGCTCCTATAATTCACCCCTCCACTTT.

This rearrangement joins TRBV18 to TRBJ2-2, with TRBD2 matching 8 bases. This CDR3 is 16 amino acids long. CDR1 is KGHSH and CDR2 is LQKENI in the germline V gene. With 5 bases clipped from V and 2 bases from J, the junction kept 7 bases outside the gene matches. The CDR3 protein is CASSSVAGSNTGELFF. DNA of the CDR3: TGTGCCAGCTCATCGGTAGCGGGATCTAACACCGGGGAGCTGTTTTTT. Full variable domain (rest looked up from reference TRBV18 and TRBJ2-2): NAGVMQNPRHLVRRRGQEARLRCSPMKGHSHVYWYRQLPEEGLKFMVYLQKENIIDESGMPKERFSAEFPKEGPSILRIQQVVRGDSAAYFCASSSVAGSNTGELFFGEGSRLTVL.

This clone was found once. V usage is TRBV5-1 and J usage is TRBJ2-2; tentative D call: TRBD2 (6 bases). The CDR3 has 16 amino acids. The germline V gene has CDR1 SGHRS and CDR2 YFSETQ. V was cut by 7 bases and J by 1 base, with 17 bases left in between. This chain's CDR3 is CASGLAWGVNTGELFF. CDR3 DNA: TGCGCCAGCGGCCTGGCCTGGGGGGTGAACACCGGGGAGCTGTTTTTT.

This clone appeared once. V usage is TRBV7-2 and J usage is TRBJ2-2; D perhaps matches TRBD2 (7 bases). V lost 4 bases and J lost 5, with 20 bases in between. Germline V CDR1 and CDR2: SGHTA, FQGNSA. The CDR3 sequence is 17 residues long. CDR3 protein: CASSYLLGGAQTGELFF. The CDR3 coding sequence is TGTGCCAGCAGCTATCTTCTAGGGGGGGCGCAAACCGGGGAGCTGTTTTTT. Filled out from reference TRBV7-2 and TRBJ2-2, the complete variable domain reads GAGVSQSPSNKVTEKGKDVELRCDPISGHTALYWYRQSLGQGLEFLIYFQGNSAPDKSGLPSDRFSAERTGGSVSTLTIQRTQQEDSAVYLCASSYLLGGAQTGELFFGEGSRLTVL.

This clone was detected once. In DNA, the CDR3 is TGTGCCATCACACAGGACCCCTACAATGAGCAGTTCTTC. Its protein is CAITQDPYNEQFF. The J gene is TRBJ2-1, the V gene TRBV10-3, with D perhaps TRBD1 (5 bases). V gave up 7 bases and J gave up 2 bases, with 9 bases separating them. CDR1 is ENHRY, CDR2 SYGVKD, per germline. This CDR3 region has 13 residues.

The chain carries TRBV18 and TRBJ2-2; no reliable D call. The V gene lost 3 bases and the J gene lost 7 bases, with 9 bases spanning the gap. The CDR3 runs to 13 residues. Germline-derived CDR1 and CDR2 are KGHSH and LQKENI. The CDR3 reads CASSPGGLGELFF. CDR3 nucleotides: TGTGCCAGCTCACCTGGCGGCCTCGGGGAGCTGTTTTTT. Variable domain in full (rest from reference TRBV18 and TRBJ2-2): NAGVMQNPRHLVRRRGQEARLRCSPMKGHSHVYWYRQLPEEGLKFMVYLQKENIIDESGMPKERFSAEFPKEGPSILRIQQVVRGDSAAYFCASSPGGLGELFFGEGSRLTVL.

The gene calls are TRBV9 and TRBJ2-7; 9 nucleotides agree with TRBD1. Germline-derived CDR1 and CDR2 are SGDLS and YYNGEE. The length of the CDR3 is 16 residues. V shed 1 base and J 5 bases; nucleotides not matched to a gene: 10. The CDR3 loop is CASSVKGRQGDHEQYF. For the CDR3, the DNA is TGTGCCAGCAGCGTAAAGGGGAGACAGGGGGACCACGAGCAGTACTTC.

CDR3 protein: CATHEQGAHNEQFF. The DNA for the CDR3 is TGTGCCACCCATGAGCAGGGGGCGCATAATGAGCAGTTCTTC. V usage is TRBV15 and J usage is TRBJ2-1; 8 bases are a match to TRBD1. CDR3 length equals 14 residues. V shed 8 bases and J 7 bases; nucleotides not matched to a gene: 10. Germline lookup yields CDR1 LNHNV and CDR2 YYDKDF (reference sequence).

This clone was seen a handful of times. The chain combines TRBV19 with TRBJ2-3; a weak D match, TRBD1 (5 bases). Trimming took off 7 bases at V and 0 bases at J, with 14 bases between the two ends. CDR1 LNHDA and CDR2 SQIVND come from the germline V gene (reference sequence). The CDR3 runs to 15 residues. The CDR3 region is CASTIGASSTDTQYF. The CDR3, as DNA: TGTGCCAGTACAATTGGGGCCTCTAGCACAGATACGCAGTATTTT. The full variable domain, completed using reference TRBV19 and TRBJ2-3, is DGGITQSPKYLFRKEGQNVTLSCEQNLNHDAMYWYRQDPGQGLRLIYYSQIVNDFQKGDIAEGYSVSREKKESFPLTVTSAQKNPTAFYLCASTIGASSTDTQYFGPGTRLTVL.

The chain has TRBV15 and TRBJ2-7; TRBD2 is a possible D gene (6 bases). This CDR3 has 16 residues. Germline CDR1 LNHNV, CDR2 YYDKDF (reference sequence). V gave up 5 bases and J gave up 3 bases, with 20 bases separating them. The CDR3 DNA sequence: TGTGCCACCAGCGGAGGGGCGCGCGGAGGGTTCTACGAGCAGTACTTC. It encodes CATSGGARGGFYEQYF.

This clone occurred once. V is TRBV11-2 and J is TRBJ2-5; D perhaps matches TRBD1 (6 bases). Germline-derived CDR1 and CDR2 are SGHAT and FQNNGV. CDR3 length equals 13 residues. V lost 5 bases and J lost 4, with 11 bases in between. The CDR3: CASSQDRIETQYF. The CDR3 DNA reads as TGTGCCAGCAGCCAAGACAGGATAGAGACCCAGTACTTC.

The rearrangement joins TRBV5-1 to TRBJ1-2; the match to TRBD1 covers 11 bases. Germline CDR1 reads SGHRS; CDR2 reads YFSETQ. CDR3 size: 14 residues. The CDR3 DNA follows: TGCGGCTCCAGAGTCGGACAGGGGGCGCGTGGCTACACCTTC. It specifies CGSRVGQGARGYTF. The variable domain in full, completed from reference TRBV5-1 and TRBJ1-2, reads KAGVTQTPRYLIKTRGQQVTLSCSPISGHRSVSWYQQTPGQGLQFLFEYFSETQRNKGNFPGRFSGRQFSNSRSEMNVSTLELGDSALYLCGSRVGQGARGYTFGSGTRLTVV.

V gene TRBV5-3 combines with J gene TRBJ2-7; 11 bases are a match to TRBD2. TRBV5-3 is known as an ORF, though its function is uncertain. The CDR3 consists of 19 residues. With 6 bases clipped from V and 2 bases from J, the junction kept 19 bases outside the gene matches. The CDR3 DNA sequence: TGTGCCAGAACCGCAGAGGGGACTAGCGGCCACACCAATACCTACGAGCAGTACTTC. Translated, it gives CARTAEGTSGHTNTYEQYF.

There are a few counts of this clone. CDR3 protein: CASSGETGGSYEQYF. The CDR3 DNA reads TGTGCCAGCAGTGGGGAGACAGGGGGCTCCTACGAGCAGTACTTC. The genes are TRBV6-5 and TRBJ2-7; 9 bases are shared with TRBD1. Germline V lookup: CDR1 MNHEY, CDR2 SVGAGI. V shed 5 bases and J 0 bases; nucleotides not matched to a gene: 5. CDR3 size: 15 residues.

The chain is built from TRBV6-1 and TRBJ2-7; tentative D call: TRBD2 (5 bases). The CDR3 totals 17 residues. Deletions cut 1 base from V and 5 bases from J, with 21 bases between. Per the germline V gene, CDR1 is MNHNS and CDR2 is SASEGT. The CDR3 loop is CASSEEFGAAYRNEQYF. For the CDR3, the DNA is TGTGCCAGCAGTGAAGAATTCGGAGCGGCGTACCGGAACGAGCAGTACTTC.

On this clone itself: This same CDR3 is encoded by further DNA sequences in the sample. The chain joins TRBV9 to TRBJ1-5; D is perhaps TRBD1 (5 bases). Germline V CDR1 and CDR2: SGDLS, YYNGEE. V was cut by 4 bases and J by 1 base, with 9 bases left in between. The CDR3 length is 14 residues. CDR3 bases: TGTGCCAGCAGCCGGGGGGTGAGCAATCAGCCCCAGCATTTT. The encoded protein is CASSRGVSNQPQHF.

This chain uses TRBV10-3 with TRBJ2-7, with 7 positions matching TRBD1. The V segment lost 0 bases and the J segment 2 bases; nucleotides outside the gene matches: 4. Germline CDR1 ENHRY, CDR2 SYGVKD. CDR3 length: 15 residues. In nucleotides, the CDR3 is TGTGCCATCAGTGAGTCGATGGGACAGCCCTACGAGCAGTACTTC. Translated, it gives CAISESMGQPYEQYF.